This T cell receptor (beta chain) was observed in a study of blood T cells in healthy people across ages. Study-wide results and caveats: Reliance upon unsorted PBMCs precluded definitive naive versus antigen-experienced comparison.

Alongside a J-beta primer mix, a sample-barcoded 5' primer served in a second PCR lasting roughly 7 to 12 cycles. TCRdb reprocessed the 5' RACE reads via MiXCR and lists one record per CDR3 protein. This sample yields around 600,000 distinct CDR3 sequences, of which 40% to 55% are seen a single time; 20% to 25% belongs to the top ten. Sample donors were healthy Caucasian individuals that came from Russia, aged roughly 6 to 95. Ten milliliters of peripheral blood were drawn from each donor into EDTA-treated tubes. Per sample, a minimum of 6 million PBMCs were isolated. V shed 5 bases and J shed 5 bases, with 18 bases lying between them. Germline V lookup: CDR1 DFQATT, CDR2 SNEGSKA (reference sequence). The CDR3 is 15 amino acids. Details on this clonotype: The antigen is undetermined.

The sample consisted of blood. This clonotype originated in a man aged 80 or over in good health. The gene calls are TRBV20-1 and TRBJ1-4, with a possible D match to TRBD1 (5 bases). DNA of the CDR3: TGCAGTGCTCCAAGTCCCGGGGCAGGGAATGAAAAACTGTTTTTT. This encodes CSAPSPGAGNEKLFF.